A selection of T cell receptor beta chains follows, all from one sample in a study of blood T cell repertoires in COVID-19. The protocol was immunoSEQ multiplex PCR, while the TCRdb copy is restricted to in-frame clones and leaves out a portion. The table lists around 180,000 clones, approximately 89% of them singletons. The sequencing input was peripheral blood. The source of these receptors is a middle-aged man with active or convalescent COVID-19. Each CDR3 is given with its conserved first and last residue. The order of the fields is D gene, J gene, V gene, clone size, CDR3 protein, CDR3 DNA. The D gene is left open where the match is weak. Clone size is not always given. Where it is, it says once, few, many or a class for expanded clones.

>NA|TRBJ1-2|TRBV5-5|NA
CASSLERGGTIYGYTF
TGTGCCAGCAGCTTGGAGAGGGGCGGGACTATCTATGGCTACACCTTC
>NA|TRBJ1-2|TRBV7-9|NA
CASSKPLGTGKNYGYTF
TGTGCCAGCAGCAAACCTCTTGGAACAGGGAAAAACTATGGCTACACCTTC
>TRBD1|TRBJ1-2|TRBV6-5|NA
CASSSGTGGNYGYTF
TGTGCCAGCAGTAGCGGGACAGGGGGGAACTATGGCTACACCTTC
>NA|TRBJ1-5|TRBV6-6|NA
CASSGGWGQNQPQHF
TGTGCCAGCAGTGGGGGTTGGGGGCAGAATCAGCCCCAGCATTTT
>NA|TRBJ1-4|TRBV30|NA
CAWSFNEKLFF
TGTGCCTGGAGCTTTAATGAAAAACTGTTTTTT
>TRBD2|TRBJ2-1|TRBV5-1|NA
CASSPRGGQYNEQFF
TGCGCCAGCAGCCCTCGGGGGGGCCAATACAATGAGCAGTTCTTC
>NA|TRBJ1-5|TRBV5-7|NA
CASSLSTVSNQPQHF
TGTGCCAGCAGCTTGAGCACCGTGAGCAATCAGCCCCAGCATTTT
>NA|TRBJ1-1|TRBV25-1|once
CASSEDLGGNTEAFF
TGTGCCAGCAGTGAGGATCTAGGGGGGAACACTGAAGCTTTCTTT
>NA|TRBJ1-2|TRBV11-2|few
CASSLAPRGSYPYGYTF
TGTGCCAGCAGCTTAGCCCCCCGGGGGAGCTATCCTTATGGCTACACCTTC
>NA|TRBJ1-5|TRBV6-2/TRBV6-3|NA
CASSYSGARGNQPQHF
TGTGCCAGCAGTTACTCGGGGGCGCGGGGCAATCAGCCCCAGCATTTT
>TRBD1|TRBJ2-2|TRBV19|once
CASSLTGTGDTGELFF
TGTGCCAGTAGTCTTACCGGGACAGGGGATACCGGGGAGCTGTTTTTT
>NA|TRBJ2-3|TRBV5-6|once
CASRVFTSGDTQYF
TGTGCCAGCAGGGTCTTTACATCGGGAGATACGCAGTATTTT
>NA|TRBJ1-3|TRBV5-5|NA
CASSVAGTGKSNGNTIYF
TGTGCCAGCAGCGTGGCGGGAACAGGGAAATCTAATGGAAACACCATATATTTT
>NA|TRBJ1-5|TRBV6-2/TRBV6-3|NA
CASSDRRNQPQHF
TGTGCCAGCAGTGACAGGAGAAATCAGCCCCAGCATTTT
>NA|TRBJ1-1|TRBV5-6|NA
CASSLGRGGEAFF
TGTGCCAGCAGCTTGGGGAGGGGAGGTGAAGCTTTCTTT
>NA|TRBJ1-1|TRBV27|NA
CASRKGVMNTEAFF
TGTGCCAGCAGAAAGGGGGTGATGAACACTGAAGCTTTCTTT
>TRBD1|TRBJ1-2|TRBV19|NA
CASSDTGTAYGYTF
TGTGCCAGTAGTGACACCGGGACAGCCTATGGCTACACCTTC
>NA|TRBJ1-4|TRBV6-5|NA
CASSYLGRRGEKLFF
TGTGCCAGCAGTTACCTAGGGAGAAGAGGGGAAAAACTGTTTTTT
>TRBD2|TRBJ2-5|TRBV5-5|NA
CASSPRYLAGAPETQYF
TGTGCCAGCAGCCCGAGGTATTTAGCGGGGGCCCCAGAGACCCAGTACTTC
>TRBD1|TRBJ1-6|TRBV4-3|NA
CASSQVWDRASNSPLHF
TGCGCCAGCAGCCAAGTTTGGGACAGGGCGAGTAATTCACCCCTCCACTTT
>NA|TRBJ1-2|TRBV3-1/TRBV3-2|NA
CASSQDLSNSGYGYTF
TGTGCCAGCAGCCAAGATCTTTCCAACTCGGGCTATGGCTACACCTTC
>NA|TRBJ1-6|TRBV28|NA
CASSGQINSPLHF
TGCGCCAGCTCTGGACAGATTAATTCACCCCTCCACTTT
>TRBD1|TRBJ1-1|TRBV5-5|once
CASSLRTGRDTEAFF
TGTGCCAGCAGCTTACGGACAGGGCGGGACACTGAAGCTTTCTTT
>NA|TRBJ2-7|TRBV4-1|NA
CASSQESQGAYEQYF
TGCGCCAGCAGCCAAGAGTCCCAAGGGGCCTACGAGCAGTACTTC
>NA|TRBJ2-5|TRBV15|NA
CATSFGLQETQYF
TGTGCCACCAGTTTTGGCCTCCAAGAGACCCAGTACTTC
>NA|TRBJ1-2|TRBV6-5|once
CASRPTGQFYGYTF
TGTGCCAGCAGACCGACAGGCCAATTCTATGGCTACACCTTC
>TRBD1|TRBJ2-7|TRBV5-1|NA
CASSSTGGPPHSSYEQYF
TGCGCCAGCAGCTCGACAGGGGGCCCTCCGCATAGCTCCTACGAGCAGTACTTC
>NA|TRBJ1-5|TRBV19|NA
CASSMREGNQPQHF
TGTGCCAGTAGTATGAGGGAGGGAAATCAGCCCCAGCATTTT
>NA|TRBJ1-1|TRBV7-9|NA
CASSHPDSANTEAFF
TGTGCCAGCAGCCACCCGGACAGCGCGAACACTGAAGCTTTCTTT
>NA|TRBJ2-7|TRBV15|NA
CATSRGGDSGEQYF
TGTGCCACCAGCAGAGGGGGGGACTCCGGGGAGCAGTACTTC
>TRBD2|TRBJ2-1|TRBV30|NA
CAWRDAGRGWVERLNYNEQFF
TGTGCCTGGAGGGATGCGGGGAGGGGCTGGGTTGAGAGGCTTAACTACAATGAGCAGTTCTTC
>TRBD2|TRBJ2-5|TRBV9|NA
CASSVVGSGYETQYF
TGTGCCAGCAGCGTAGTTGGTAGCGGGTATGAGACCCAGTACTTC
>TRBD1|TRBJ1-2|TRBV10-3|NA
CAISLTGERNYGYTF
TGTGCCATCAGCCTTACAGGGGAAAGGAACTATGGCTACACCTTC
>TRBD1|TRBJ1-4|TRBV5-1|once
CASSLTGVNEKLFF
TGCGCCAGCAGCTTGACAGGGGTTAATGAAAAACTGTTTTTT
>NA|TRBJ1-5|TRBV6-6|NA
CASSYRPGNSNQPQHF
TGTGCCAGCAGTTACCGGCCAGGGAATAGCAATCAGCCCCAGCATTTT
>TRBD1|TRBJ2-7|TRBV7-2|NA
CASSSRTGVSYEQYF
TGTGCCAGCAGCTCACGGACAGGGGTCTCCTACGAGCAGTACTTC
>NA|TRBJ2-3|TRBV5-4|NA
CASSLATGDGDTQYF
TGTGCCAGCAGCTTGGCAACCGGGGATGGAGATACGCAGTATTTT
>NA|TRBJ2-3|TRBV28|NA
CASRMRALTDTQYF
TGTGCCAGCAGAATGCGGGCCCTCACAGATACGCAGTATTTT
>TRBD1|TRBJ1-1|TRBV5-1|NA
CASRKGQGTEAFF
TGCGCCAGCAGGAAAGGACAGGGCACTGAAGCTTTCTTT
>NA|TRBJ1-5|TRBV10-2|NA
CASSESNSGAYSNQPQHF
TGCGCCAGCAGTGAGTCAAACAGTGGGGCCTATAGCAATCAGCCCCAGCATTTT
>TRBD2|TRBJ2-1|TRBV11-2|NA
CASSSSSGGAGNEQFF
TGTGCCAGCAGCTCGTCTAGCGGGGGGGCCGGAAATGAGCAGTTCTTC
>TRBD1|TRBJ1-2|TRBV2|NA
CASSGQGGSYGYTF
TGTGCCAGCAGTGGACAGGGAGGCTCTTATGGCTACACCTTC
>NA|TRBJ1-2|TRBV2|NA
CASSEEGSSYGYTF
TGTGCCAGCAGTGAGGAGGGGTCGAGCTATGGCTACACCTTC
>NA|TRBJ2-3|TRBV7-3|NA
CASSLGSGGRTDTQYF
TGTGCCAGCAGCTTAGGATCCGGGGGGCGCACAGATACGCAGTATTTT
>NA|TRBJ1-2|TRBV2|NA
CASTRDIWCYTF
TGTGCCAGCACTAGGGACATTTGGTGCTACACCTTC
>TRBD2|TRBJ2-5|TRBV7-2|NA
CASSLAAAGGQETQYF
TGTGCCAGCAGCTTAGCGGCGGCGGGGGGGCAAGAGACCCAGTACTTC
>NA|TRBJ1-1|TRBV3-1/TRBV3-2|few
CASSQERRKAFF
TGTGCCAGCAGCCAAGAACGGAGAAAAGCTTTCTTT
>TRBD1|TRBJ1-1|TRBV5-4|NA
CASSGTAWTEAFF
TGTGCCAGCAGCGGGACAGCCTGGACTGAAGCTTTCTTT
>TRBD2|TRBJ2-3|TRBV10-1|NA
CASSVAGGRTDTQYF
TGCGCCAGCAGTGTAGCGGGGGGGCGCACAGATACGCAGTATTTT
>TRBD1|TRBJ1-5|TRBV20-1|NA
CSASERQGSYSNQPQHF
TGCAGTGCTAGTGAGCGACAGGGAAGTTATAGCAATCAGCCCCAGCATTTT
>NA|TRBJ1-1|TRBV10-3|NA
CAIRPTRRGVGNTEAFF
TGTGCCATCCGTCCCACCAGGCGGGGAGTGGGGAACACTGAAGCTTTCTTT
>TRBD2|TRBJ2-5|TRBV7-3|NA
CASSPTSGGTQETQYF
TGTGCCAGCAGCCCGACTAGCGGGGGGACACAAGAGACCCAGTACTTC
>NA|TRBJ1-1|TRBV18|NA
CASSPNGGLNTEAFF
TGTGCCAGCTCACCTAACGGAGGGTTGAACACTGAAGCTTTCTTT
>NA|TRBJ1-1|TRBV29-1|NA
CSVLRLNTEAFF
TGCAGCGTCCTGAGGTTGAACACTGAAGCTTTCTTT
>TRBD1|TRBJ2-7|TRBV30|once
CAWSVDRGPYEQYF
TGTGCCTGGAGTGTCGACAGGGGCCCCTACGAGCAGTACTTC